These 32 T cell receptor beta chains came from one sample sequenced in a study of identical twins. A single record per CDR3 protein comes from TCRdb applying MiXCR to the 5' RACE reads. This table has some 600,000 distinct CDR3 sequences, about 7.6% appearing once. These data were also reused for a study on yellow fever vaccine responses in identical twins.

What was sequenced was PBMCs. The source is a woman aged 18 to 35 in good health.

This clonotype appeared many times. The rearrangement links TRBV6-5 to TRBJ1-1, with TRBD1 as a possible D gene (6 bases). Germline CDR1 and CDR2: MNHEY and SVGAGI. Between the trimmed V and J ends, which lost 2 bases and 6 bases, there was a span of 13 bases. The CDR3 has 14 residues. The CDR3 reads CASSYTGFGAEAFF. Written as DNA, the CDR3 is TGTGCCAGCAGTTACACAGGGTTCGGGGCTGAAGCTTTCTTT.

The chain couples TRBV9 to TRBJ2-2; D uncertain. The V end lost 0 bases, the J end lost 11 bases, and 23 bases lay between the germline ends. Germline V gene lookup returns CDR1 SGDLS and CDR2 YYNGEE. The CDR3 consists of 17 residues. The CDR3 bases are TGTGCCAGCAGCGTAGGGGGTCGGAAGGGTACGTTGGGAGAGCTGTTTTTT. As protein: CASSVGGRKGTLGELFF. The entire variable domain, with the rest obtained from reference TRBV9 and TRBJ2-2, is as follows: DSGVTQTPKHLITATGQRVTLRCSPRSGDLSVYWYQQSLDQGLQFLIQYYNGEERAKGNILERFSAQQFPDLHSELNLSSLELGDSALYFCASSVGGRKGTLGELFFGEGSRLTVL.

V gene TRBV7-9 combines with J gene TRBJ2-3; possible D gene TRBD2, 6 bases. Germline values: CDR1 SEHNR, CDR2 FQNEAQ (reference sequence). CDR3 length: 15 residues. V gave up 4 bases and J gave up 13 bases, with 24 bases separating them. DNA for the CDR3: TGTGCCAGCAGCTCCACGACTGGGGGGACCGAAGTGGAGTATTTT. Its translation: CASSSTTGGTEVEYF. The full variable domain, rest sourced from reference TRBV7-9 and TRBJ2-3, is DTGVSQNPRHKITKRGQNVTFRCDPISEHNRLYWYRQTLGQGPEFLTYFQNEAQLEKSRLLSDRFSAERPKGSFSTLEIQRTEQGDSAMYLCASSSTTGGTEVEYFGPGTRLTVL.

This rearrangement joins TRBV9 to TRBJ2-1; no clear D gene. This CDR3 is built from 19 residues. Trimming took off 0 bases at V and 4 bases at J, with 23 bases between the two ends. CDR1 is SGDLS, CDR2 YYNGEE, per germline. In DNA, the CDR3 is TGTGCCAGCAGCGTAGAGAAGAGTGTGACTGGCCATATTTACAATGAGCAGTTCTTC. Translating it yields CASSVEKSVTGHIYNEQFF.

This clonotype was recorded many times. The chain recombines TRBV12-3 or TRBV12-4 with TRBJ1-2, with no clear D. The germline V and J ends were trimmed by 5 bases and 8 bases, with 15 bases remaining between them. The CDR3 covers 13 residues. CDR3 nucleotide sequence: TGTGCCAGCAGTCTGACGTGGATGGAGGGCTACACCTTC. This gives the protein CASSLTWMEGYTF.

V gene TRBV6-1 combines with J gene TRBJ1-1, with no clear D. With 6 bases removed from V and 1 base from J, the gap between germline ends came to 9 bases. The CDR3 totals 13 residues. Germline assignment: CDR1 MNHNS and CDR2 SASEGT. Here the CDR3 reads CASRGWGNTEAFF. DNA for the CDR3: TGTGCCAGCAGGGGATGGGGGAACACTGAAGCTTTCTTT.

This clonotype has a handful of counts. This chain joins TRBV10-3 and TRBJ2-3, with 9 bases aligning to TRBD2. This CDR3 has 16 residues. V lost 6 bases, J lost 2 bases, and 9 bases stayed unmatched. Germline V gene data show CDR1 as ENHRY and CDR2 as SYGVKD. The CDR3 DNA is TGTGCCATCAGCACCCCCGGGACTAGCATCACAGATACGCAGTATTTT. This gives the protein CAISTPGTSITDTQYF.

The J gene is TRBJ2-7, the V gene TRBV29-1; 9 nucleotides agree with TRBD2. With V trimmed by 0 bases and J by 5 bases, 8 bases remained unmatched. The CDR3 spans 15 residues. CDR1 is SQVTM, CDR2 ANQGSEA, per germline. The DNA of the CDR3 is TGCAGCGTTGAAGATGTAGTAGCGGGAGTGGACGAGCAGTACTTC. It is translated as CSVEDVVAGVDEQYF.

This clonotype was observed a handful of times. The V and J genes are TRBV20-1 and TRBJ2-5, with TRBD2 as a possible D gene (6 bases). The V gene lost 6 bases and the J gene lost 1 base, with 18 bases spanning the gap. The CDR3 totals 15 residues. Germline-derived CDR1 and CDR2 are DFQATT and SNEGSKA (reference sequence). This CDR3 reads CSAPVGSSVQETQYF. In DNA form, the CDR3 reads TGCAGTGCGCCAGTTGGCTCTAGCGTCCAAGAGACCCAGTACTTC.

In this sample, this clonotype turned up a few times. The J gene is TRBJ2-1, the V gene TRBV29-1; 9 positions agree with TRBD2. The CDR3 loop spans 14 amino acids. Trimming cost V 5 bases and J 3 bases; bases outside gene matches: 5. Germline assignment: CDR1 SQVTM and CDR2 ANQGSEA. The CDR3 DNA reads as TGCAGCGTTTCAGCGGGAGGCGACTACAATGAGCAGTTCTTC. Amino acids: CSVSAGGDYNEQFF.

This clonotype appeared a few times. The rearrangement uses TRBV24-1 and TRBJ2-7; the D is unclear. Germline-derived CDR1 and CDR2 are KGHDR and SFDVKD. The CDR3 has 15 amino acids. Trimming cost V 1 base and J 3 bases, with 12 bases left between them. In nucleotides, the CDR3 is TGTGCCACCAGTGATTTCGGATTGTACTTCTACGAGCAGTACGTC. Amino acids: CATSDFGLYFYEQYV.

On this clonotype: This clone may be a read error of a much larger clone one base away. The J gene is TRBJ1-1, the V gene TRBV6-1, with 7 bases that match TRBD1. The junction had 20 bases not matched to a gene; V was cut back by 6 bases and J by 7 bases. The CDR3 is made up of 17 amino acids. Germline V gives CDR1 MNHNS, CDR2 SASEGT. This CDR3 reads CASSSKGAVRRDIEAFF. In DNA, the CDR3 is TGTGCCAGCAGCTCAAAGGGGGCGGTGAGGCGGGACATTGAAGCTTTCTTT.

The chain carries TRBV18 and TRBJ2-3; D gene unclear. The V gene's germline CDR1 is KGHSH and CDR2 LQKENI. The CDR3 covers 15 residues. Trimming took off 3 bases at V and 3 bases at J, with 13 bases between the two ends. CDR3 region: CASSPVSYSTDTQYF. In nucleotides, the CDR3 is TGTGCCAGCTCACCGGTATCGTATTCAACAGATACGCAGTATTTT.

The chain recombines TRBV4-1 with TRBJ2-7; D gene uncertain. Trimming shortened V by 1 base and J by 3 bases, and 13 bases separated the two germline ends. Per germline, CDR1 MGHRA and CDR2 YSYEKL. This CDR3 comprises 15 residues. The chain's CDR3 is CASSQVFGLGYEQYV. For the CDR3, the DNA is TGCGCCAGCAGCCAAGTTTTTGGATTGGGCTACGAGCAGTACGTC.

Points on this clonotype: Because the CDR3's place on the DNA is in doubt, the DNA is left out and the CDR3 is given as listed by TCRdb. The chain links TRBV20-1 to TRBJ2-2; the table's D gene call, TRBD1, was not cross checked with the DNA. Germline assignment: CDR1 DFQATT and CDR2 SNEGSKA (reference sequence). The CDR3 totals 13 residues, both ends included. CDR3 protein: CSAAGLGGGSCFF.

The V gene is TRBV5-1, the J gene TRBJ2-1; D might be TRBD1 (6 bases). Germline-derived CDR1 and CDR2 are SGHRS and YFSETQ. Trimming took 8 bases from V and 4 from J, leaving 25 bases between them. This CDR3 region has 17 residues. This CDR3 is CASREYGGDSWYNEQFF. CDR3 DNA sequence: TGCGCCAGTCGCGAATATGGGGGCGATAGTTGGTACAATGAGCAGTTCTTC. Filled out from reference TRBV5-1 and TRBJ2-1, the complete variable domain reads KAGVTQTPRYLIKTRGQQVTLSCSPISGHRSVSWYQQTPGQGLQFLFEYFSETQRNKGNFPGRFSGRQFSNSRSEMNVSTLELGDSALYLCASREYGGDSWYNEQFFGPGTRLTVL.

Ten or more counts support this clonotype. This chain connects TRBV12-3 or TRBV12-4 to TRBJ2-1; TRBD2 agrees at 12 bases. The CDR3 totals 17 residues. V lost 4 bases and J lost 13; bases outside the gene matches: 17. CDR3: CASSSSGLAGGRRGQFF. CDR3 bases: TGTGCCAGCAGTTCCAGTGGGCTAGCGGGGGGGCGAAGAGGCCAGTTCTTC.

Ten or more counts support this clonotype. The gene calls are TRBV12-3 or TRBV12-4 and TRBJ2-4; D perhaps matches TRBD2 (5 bases). The V end was cut by 5 bases, the J end by 7 bases, with 12 bases between. The CDR3 runs 13 residues. CDR3 coding DNA: TGTGCCAGCAGTACTAGAGAGGAGAACATTCAGTACTTC. This encodes CASSTREENIQYF.

The chain employs TRBV16 and TRBJ1-2, with 7 bases fitting TRBD1. Germline-derived CDR1 and CDR2 are KGHSY and FQNENV. Losses at the gene ends were 0 bases for V and 5 bases for J; bases not matched to a gene: 9. The CDR3 is 16 amino acids. The CDR3 DNA reads TGTGCCAGCAGCCAATCGCTCTTAGACAGGGAGTATGGCTACACCTTC. It codes for CASSQSLLDREYGYTF.

The sample holds many counts of this clonotype. This rearrangement joins TRBV4-2 to TRBJ2-3; 7 bases align to TRBD1. Losses at the gene ends were 2 bases for V and 4 bases for J; bases not matched to a gene: 6. The CDR3 has 15 residues. CDR1 is LGHNA, CDR2 YNFKEQ, per germline. This CDR3 is CASSQPGTESDTQYF. The CDR3 DNA sequence: TGTGCCAGCAGCCAACCCGGGACAGAATCAGATACGCAGTATTTT.

This clonotype was seen repeatedly, ten times or more. The chain links TRBV9 to TRBJ2-1, with a weak D call TRBD1 (6 bases). V lost 2 bases and J lost 6, with 9 bases in between. Germline lookup yields CDR1 SGDLS and CDR2 YYNGEE. This CDR3 contains 13 residues. This CDR3 is CASSVSGVNEQFF. In DNA, the CDR3 is TGTGCCAGCAGCGTGTCAGGGGTCAATGAGCAGTTCTTC.

In this sample, this clonotype turned up many times. The chain links TRBV20-1 to TRBJ2-3; 7 positions agree with TRBD2. The J segment lost 2 bases and the V segment lost 1 base, leaving 6 bases of the junction unmatched. This CDR3 has 15 amino acids. Germline CDR1 and CDR2: DFQATT and SNEGSKA (reference sequence). The CDR3 loop reads CSARGGAGITDTQYF. As DNA, the CDR3 is TGCAGTGCTAGAGGGGGAGCGGGGATCACAGATACGCAGTATTTT.

The table lists this clonotype with a few counts. Its ends do not fully match the called genes, so a read error is possible. This rearrangement joins TRBV2 to TRBJ2-7; the D is unclear. CDR3 length: 13 amino acids. Germline V gene lookup returns CDR1 SNHLY and CDR2 FYNNEI. CDR3 nucleotides: TGTGCCAGCAGTGACTTGTCCGGTGTACCCCCCGTCTTC. Its translation: CASSDLSGVPPVF.

In its sample, this clonotype was seen a few times. The V and J genes are TRBV5-1 and TRBJ2-1; D may be TRBD2 (5 bases). The germline gives CDR1 SGHRS, CDR2 YFSETQ. V lost 0 bases, J lost 0 bases, and 10 bases lay in between. CDR3 length: 16 amino acids. In nucleotides, the CDR3 is TGCGCCAGCAGCTTGGGGACTTTAACCTCCTACAATGAGCAGTTCTTC. Its translation: CASSLGTLTSYNEQFF.

A few counts support this clonotype. V usage is TRBV20-1 and J usage is TRBJ1-5, with D unclear. The CDR3 length is 16 residues. The germline V gene encodes CDR1 DFQATT and CDR2 SNEGSKA (reference sequence). The germline V and J ends were trimmed by 0 bases and 0 bases, with 12 bases remaining between them. CDR3 nucleotide sequence: TGCAGTGCTAGAGATCGCACCCGGGGTAGCAATCAGCCCCAGCATTTT. It yields the protein CSARDRTRGSNQPQHF.

The genes are TRBV5-1 and TRBJ2-7; possibly TRBD2 for D (7 bases). The CDR3 totals 16 residues. The germline gives CDR1 SGHRS, CDR2 YFSETQ. V was trimmed by 4 bases and J by 2 bases, leaving 19 bases between them. The CDR3 DNA sequence: TGCGCCAGCAGCCGAGGGGGGGCGACGGCTACCTACGAGCAGTACTTC. Its protein product is CASSRGGATATYEQYF.

This clonotype was detected a few times. The chain is built from TRBV27 and TRBJ2-7; perhaps TRBD1 as D (7 bases). Trimming shortened V by 6 bases and J by 2 bases, and 17 bases separated the two germline ends. In germline, CDR1 is MNHEY, CDR2 SMNVEV (reference sequence). CDR3 length: 15 residues. The CDR3 loop reads CASSWGQGGTYEQYF. The DNA for the CDR3 is TGTGCCAGCAGCTGGGGGCAGGGGGGTACCTACGAGCAGTACTTC.

This clonotype was seen ten or more times. This chain uses TRBV9 with TRBJ1-3; D is unclear. V lost 7 bases and J lost 4, with 15 bases in between. Germline V CDR1 and CDR2: SGDLS, YYNGEE. This CDR3 is built from 14 residues. CDR3 nucleotide sequence: TGTGCCAGCGGGGATTGGGTTTCGGGAAACACCATATATTTT. Its protein product is CASGDWVSGNTIYF.

The V call is TRBV5-1, the J call TRBJ1-3; D gene uncertain. Trimming stripped 0 bases from V and 0 bases from J, with 10 bases between. The germline CDR1 and CDR2 sequences are SGHRS and YFSETQ. This CDR3 spans 16 amino acids. The CDR3 protein is CASSLATTSSGNTIYF. Here the CDR3 DNA reads TGCGCCAGCAGCTTGGCTACCACCTCCTCTGGAAACACCATATATTTT. Full variable domain (outside the CDR3, taken from reference TRBV5-1 and TRBJ1-3): KAGVTQTPRYLIKTRGQQVTLSCSPISGHRSVSWYQQTPGQGLQFLFEYFSETQRNKGNFPGRFSGRQFSNSRSEMNVSTLELGDSALYLCASSLATTSSGNTIYFGEGSWLTVV.

V usage is TRBV28 and J usage is TRBJ2-1, with 7 bases matching TRBD2. The CDR3 spans 16 residues. J lost 4 bases, V lost 3 bases, and 9 bases had no gene match. CDR1 is MDHEN and CDR2 is SYDVKM in the germline V gene. Here the CDR3 reads CASSFDPAGTYNEQFF. The CDR3 DNA is TGTGCCAGCAGTTTCGACCCAGCGGGAACATACAATGAGCAGTTCTTC.

In its sample, this clonotype was seen a few times. The chain joins TRBV12-3 or TRBV12-4 to TRBJ1-1; possibly TRBD1 for D (6 bases). V lost 2 bases to trimming and J lost 7 bases, with 11 bases between them. The CDR3 has 13 residues. Here the CDR3 DNA reads TGTGCCAGCAGTTTAAGGACAGTTATTGAAGCTTTCTTT. This encodes CASSLRTVIEAFF.

This chain connects TRBV3-1 to TRBJ2-5; maybe TRBD2 (6 bases). The CDR3 totals 14 residues. Per germline, CDR1 LGHDT and CDR2 YNNKEL (reference sequence). V lost 5 bases to trimming and J lost 3 bases, with 13 bases between them. The CDR3 protein is CASSYAGRKETQYF. The CDR3 DNA reads TGTGCCAGCAGCTACGCCGGGAGAAAAGAGACCCAGTACTTC.